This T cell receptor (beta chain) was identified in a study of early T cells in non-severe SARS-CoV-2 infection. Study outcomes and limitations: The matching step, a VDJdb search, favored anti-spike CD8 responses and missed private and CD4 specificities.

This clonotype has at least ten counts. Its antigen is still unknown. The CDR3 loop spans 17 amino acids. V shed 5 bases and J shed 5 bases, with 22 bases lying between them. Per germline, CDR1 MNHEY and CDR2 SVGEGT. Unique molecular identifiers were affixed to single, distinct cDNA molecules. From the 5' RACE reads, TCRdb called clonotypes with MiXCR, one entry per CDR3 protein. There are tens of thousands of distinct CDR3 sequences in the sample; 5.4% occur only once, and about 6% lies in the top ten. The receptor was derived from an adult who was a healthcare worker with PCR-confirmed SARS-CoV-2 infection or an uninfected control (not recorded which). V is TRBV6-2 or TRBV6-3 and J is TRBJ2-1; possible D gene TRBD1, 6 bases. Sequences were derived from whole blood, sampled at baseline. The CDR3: CASSRPRGSVSNNEQFF. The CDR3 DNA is TGTGCCAGCAGTCGACCCAGGGGTTCCGTTAGTAACAATGAGCAGTTCTTC.